The 7 T cell receptor beta chains below all came from one sample that was sequenced in a study of CD8+CD57+ T cells in acquired aplastic anemia. For CDR3 and TCR beta VDJ profiling, genomic DNA was the template used. TCRdb passed the reads through MiXCR, listing each CDR3 protein once. The sample contains 200,000 to 250,000 distinct CDR3 sequences, 30% to 40% of which appear only once. The sample comprised sorted CD4+, CD8+, or CD8+CD57+ T cells (not recorded which) from PBMCs. Receptor source: a human donor in good health, serving as a control.

In regard to this clonotype: A much larger clone lies a single base off, so this may be a read error. The conserved final phenylalanine or tryptophan is absent from the CDR3, which likely points to a read error. The chain joins TRBV9 to TRBJ2-7; no definite D call. The CDR3 is made up of 15 amino acids. Per the germline V gene, CDR1 is SGDLS and CDR2 is YYNGEE. Trimming stripped 0 bases from V and 0 bases from J, with 10 bases between. CDR3 amino acids: CASSVGLASSYEQYL. The CDR3 region has the DNA TGTGCCAGCAGCGTAGGGTTGGCGAGCTCCTACGAGCAGTACCTC.

This chain links TRBV2 with TRBJ2-2, with D possibly TRBD1 on 5 matching bases. V lost 5 bases and J lost 0, with 13 bases in between. The CDR3 has 16 amino acids. Germline V CDR1 and CDR2: SNHLY, FYNNEI. CDR3 coding DNA: TGTGCCAGCAGTACTGACAGCGTCGCGAACACCGGGGAGCTGTTTTTT. Residues: CASSTDSVANTGELFF.

V and J are TRBV11-2 and TRBJ1-2; D uncertain. CDR1 SGHAT and CDR2 FQNNGV come from the germline V gene. V was clipped by 7 bases and J by 4 bases, with 19 bases between them. This CDR3 contains 15 residues. The CDR3, as DNA: TGTGCCAGCACTACTTGGAGAAATCGGTCCTATGGCTACACCTTC. Translated: CASTTWRNRSYGYTF.

This clonotype was recorded a few times. The chain is built from TRBV6-2 or TRBV6-3 and TRBJ1-5, with D maybe TRBD1 (5 bases). The CDR3 runs to 15 residues. V lost 0 bases, J lost 7 bases, and 13 bases lay in between. CDR1 and CDR2 from the germline V gene are MNHEY and SVGEGT. CDR3 DNA: TGTGCCAGCAGTTACTCGCTAGAGGGGTTCCAGCCCCAGCATTTT. Encoded protein: CASSYSLEGFQPQHF.

Here the CDR3 DNA reads TGTGCCAGTACCCCTAGGGAGCGGGGGTCTGGGGCCAACGTCCTGACTTTC. Its protein is CASTPRERGSGANVLTF. The chain employs TRBV7-3 and TRBJ2-6, with 8 bases lining up with TRBD2. Trimming took 9 bases from V and 1 from J; bases not matched to a gene: 11. Germline CDR1 SGHTA, CDR2 FQGTGA. The CDR3 contains 17 residues.

In this sample, this clonotype turned up a few times. At one end the junction does not follow the germline gene, possibly because of a read error. The chain recombines TRBV4-1 with TRBJ2-2; no clear D gene. Germline CDR1 reads MGHRA; CDR2 reads YSYEKL. This CDR3 region has 13 residues. The CDR3 protein is CASTQRPTGELFF. In nucleotides, the CDR3 is TGCGCCAGCACCCAAAGACCCACCGGGGAGCTGTTTTTT.

This chain joins TRBV29-1 and TRBJ2-5; TRBD2 aligns across 8 bases. V gave up 8 bases and J gave up 5 bases; unmatched junction bases: 13. CDR1 and CDR2 from the germline V gene are SQVTM and ANQGSEA. The CDR3 is 14 residues long. The DNA for the CDR3 is TGCAGCAGTGACCCGGGAGGGGGGGTGGAGACCCAGTACTTC. Its protein is CSSDPGGGVETQYF.